These 24 T cell receptor beta chains share one sample of origin, sequenced in a study of human T cells and chemical hapten exposure. Time point denoted: patch test 2, 6 weeks after DPC sensitization. Treatment meaning: therapeutic diphenylcyclopropenone sensitization with weekly scalp DPC. From the RACE reads, TCRdb called clonotypes with MiXCR, one entry per CDR3 protein. This sample carries 95,000 or so distinct CDR3 sequences, about an eighth of them seen once, and the ten largest clones take roughly 3.1%. The specimen comprised whole blood, sampled in connection with sensitization to the hapten diphenylcyclopropenone (DPC). The origin of the receptors is a middle-aged woman with alopecia areata. Some clones in this sample may be carry-over from other donors' samples.

This clonotype was picked up a small number of times. The chain carries TRBV12-3 or TRBV12-4 and TRBJ1-2; no firm D call. This CDR3 comprises 12 residues. V was pared by 3 bases and J by 5 bases, with 7 bases between. Here the CDR3 DNA reads TGTGCCAGCAGTTTCCCCATGTATGGCTACACCTTC. It encodes CASSFPMYGYTF.

This clonotype was picked up a small number of times. V usage is TRBV20-1 and J usage is TRBJ2-3, with 9 bases aligning to TRBD2. This CDR3 region has 14 residues. The junction had 5 bases not matched to a gene; V was cut back by 6 bases and J by 1 base. Per the germline V gene, CDR1 is DFQATT and CDR2 is SNEGSKA (reference sequence). This CDR3 reads CSAMGGGGTDTQYF. In DNA, the CDR3 is TGCAGTGCCATGGGCGGGGGGGGCACAGATACGCAGTATTTT.

This clonotype was observed a few times. The chain links TRBV9 to TRBJ2-1; the D is unclear. Trimming pared 2 bases from V and 3 bases from J, leaving 9 bases between. The CDR3 is 14 residues long. In germline, CDR1 is SGDLS, CDR2 YYNGEE. The CDR3 DNA reads TGTGCCAGCAGCGTGGCTAGAGACTACAATGAGCAGTTCTTC. This encodes CASSVARDYNEQFF.

V gene TRBV25-1 combines with J gene TRBJ2-3; D unresolved. The CDR3 length is 17 residues. V was cut by 4 bases and J by 4 bases, with 21 bases left in between. Germline lookup yields CDR1 MGHDK and CDR2 SYGVNS. The CDR3 nucleotides read TGTGCCAGCAGTGGAGAAGGCAGGAGTAAAGAGGCAGATACGCAGTATTTT. Its translation is CASSGEGRSKEADTQYF. The full variable domain, with the rest looked up from reference TRBV25-1 and TRBJ2-3, is EADIYQTPRYLVIGTGKKITLECSQTMGHDKMYWYQQDPGMELHLIHYSYGVNSTEKGDLSSESTVSRIRTEHFPLTLESARPSHTSQYLCASSGEGRSKEADTQYFGPGTRLTVL.

The V gene is TRBV15, the J gene TRBJ1-2, with a possible D match to TRBD1 (5 bases). The CDR3 is 19 amino acids. Germline values: CDR1 LNHNV, CDR2 YYDKDF (reference sequence). V lost 3 bases and J 0 bases, leaving 23 bases between the germline ends. This CDR3 reads CATSSPTRTGGNSNYGYTF. The DNA of the CDR3 is TGTGCCACCAGCAGTCCGACGAGGACGGGGGGAAATTCTAACTATGGCTACACCTTC.

In this sample, this clonotype turned up many times. This chain uses TRBV6-5 with TRBJ1-6; no definite D call. The CDR3 loop spans 16 amino acids. CDR1 MNHEY and CDR2 SVGAGI come from the germline V gene. The V end was cut by 5 bases, the J end by 15 bases, with 26 bases between. CDR3 residues: CASSPGVRETLSDLHF. As DNA, the CDR3 is TGTGCCAGCAGTCCCGGGGTAAGGGAGACTTTGTCCGACCTCCACTTT.

This clonotype was detected a few times. This chain uses TRBV7-2 with TRBJ1-5; no clear D. Germline V gene data show CDR1 as SGHTA and CDR2 as FQGNSA. The CDR3 covers 13 residues. Trimming removed 3 bases at V and 4 bases at J, with 7 bases between. The CDR3 spells CASSFKSNQPQHF. The CDR3 nucleotides read TGTGCCAGCAGCTTCAAGTCGAATCAGCCCCAGCATTTT.

This clonotype was observed many times. The V and J genes are TRBV7-9 and TRBJ2-1; D remains unclear. The germline V gene has CDR1 SEHNR and CDR2 FQNEAQ (reference sequence). The ends were cut back, 1 base at V and 6 bases at J, with 10 bases in the middle. The CDR3 is made up of 14 amino acids. The CDR3 DNA reads TGTGCCAGCAGCTTAGTAGGGATCGGCAATGAGCAGTTCTTC. Translation gives CASSLVGIGNEQFF.

This clonotype was recorded at least ten times. The chain is built from TRBV27 and TRBJ2-7; D may be TRBD1 (6 bases). V shed 3 bases and J shed 6 bases, with 18 bases lying between them. The germline V gene has CDR1 MNHEY and CDR2 SMNVEV (reference sequence). The CDR3 covers 15 residues. The CDR3 sequence is CASSFGGAGPVEQYF. CDR3 DNA: TGTGCCAGCAGTTTTGGGGGCGCCGGTCCCGTCGAGCAGTACTTC.

This clonotype came up many times. The V and J genes are TRBV6-1 and TRBJ2-7; no firm D call. The CDR3 spans 13 residues. Trimming shortened V by 5 bases and J by 6 bases, and 14 bases separated the two germline ends. The germline gives CDR1 MNHNS, CDR2 SASEGT. CDR3 sequence: CASSPNIAGEQYF. CDR3 bases: TGTGCCAGCAGTCCCAACATCGCAGGCGAGCAGTACTTC.

V and J are TRBV14 and TRBJ2-7; D is undetermined. This CDR3 comprises 15 residues. The V end was cut by 7 bases, the J end by 5 bases, with 21 bases between. Germline CDR1 and CDR2: SGHDN and FVKESK. The CDR3 DNA is TGTGCCAGCAATCAGCGCGGCGGCCGGGTAGACGAGCAGTACTTC. Protein: CASNQRGGRVDEQYF.

This clonotype was counted a few times. The genes are TRBV24-1 and TRBJ2-1; TRBD2 matches at 9 bases. Germline V lookup: CDR1 KGHDR, CDR2 SFDVKD. J lost 4 bases, V lost 4 bases, and 7 bases had no gene match. This CDR3 has 16 residues. Written as DNA, the CDR3 is TGTGCCACCAGTGACCCGTCTAGCGGGGAGTACAATGAGCAGTTCTTC. This encodes CATSDPSSGEYNEQFF.

In its sample, this clonotype was seen a few times. The chain joins TRBV7-2 to TRBJ2-5; D gene ambiguous. The CDR3 totals 12 residues. From germline, CDR1 is SGHTA and CDR2 FQGNSA. Trimming took 1 base from V and 4 from J, leaving 4 bases between them. CDR3 amino acids: CASSLGPETQYF. In DNA form, the CDR3 reads TGTGCCAGCAGCTTAGGGCCAGAGACCCAGTACTTC. The complete variable domain, with remaining parts taken from reference TRBV7-2 and TRBJ2-5, reads GAGVSQSPSNKVTEKGKDVELRCDPISGHTALYWYRQSLGQGLEFLIYFQGNSAPDKSGLPSDRFSAERTGGSVSTLTIQRTQQEDSAVYLCASSLGPETQYFGPGTRLLVL.

The CDR3 nucleotides are TGTGCCAGCTCACCAAACGGGCTAGAGGACGAGCAGTTCTTC. Encoded protein: CASSPNGLEDEQFF. V gene TRBV18 combines with J gene TRBJ2-1; D unresolved. Trimming cost V 2 bases and J 10 bases, with 15 bases left between them. Per the germline V gene, CDR1 is KGHSH and CDR2 is LQKENI. This CDR3 is built from 14 residues.

The chain employs TRBV6-1 and TRBJ2-7; D unclear. Germline V gene lookup returns CDR1 MNHNS and CDR2 SASEGT. Between the trimmed V and J ends, which lost 7 bases and 0 bases, there was a span of 10 bases. The CDR3 spans 13 residues. Written as DNA, the CDR3 is TGTGCCAGCACCTTGACACGCTCCTACGAGCAGTACTTC. This codes for CASTLTRSYEQYF.

The chain combines TRBV4-2 with TRBJ2-7; perhaps TRBD2 as D (6 bases). This CDR3 is built from 13 residues. Per the germline V gene, CDR1 is LGHNA and CDR2 is YNFKEQ. Deletions cut 4 bases from V and 5 bases from J, with 12 bases between. The CDR3 region is CASSPRDSDEQYF. CDR3 DNA sequence: TGTGCCAGCAGCCCTCGGGACTCGGACGAGCAGTACTTC.

The chain is built from TRBV12-3 or TRBV12-4 and TRBJ2-2; 8 bases align to TRBD1. This CDR3 comprises 14 residues. J gave up 2 bases and V 5 bases, and 1 base lay outside the gene matches. CDR3 nucleotides: TGTGCCAGCAGTGGACAGGGAAACACCGGGGAGCTGTTTTTT. Protein: CASSGQGNTGELFF.

This clonotype was picked up a small number of times. The CDR3 DNA reads TGCAGCGCGGCCTACACAGATACGCAGTATTTT. It specifies CSAAYTDTQYF. This chain uses TRBV29-1 with TRBJ2-3; unclear D gene. From germline, CDR1 is SQVTM and CDR2 ANQGSEA. Trimming took off 7 bases at V and 2 bases at J, with 7 bases between the two ends. CDR3 length: 11 residues.

In its sample, this clonotype was seen once. This chain links TRBV6-4 with TRBJ2-3; D may be TRBD1 (6 bases). The V and J ends lost 6 bases and 2 bases respectively, with 15 bases between them. The CDR3 consists of 15 residues. Germline loops: CDR1 MRHNA, CDR2 SNTAGT. CDR3 sequence: CASSLGAGSTDTQYF. Here the CDR3 DNA reads TGTGCCAGCAGCCTGGGGGCAGGATCCACAGATACGCAGTATTTT.

This clonotype was counted ten times or more. The chain couples TRBV11-2 to TRBJ1-6; 7 positions agree with TRBD1. The ends lost 4 bases at V and 11 bases at J; junction bases unmatched: 2. The CDR3 contains 12 residues. The V gene's germline CDR1 is SGHAT and CDR2 FQNNGV. The CDR3 nucleotides read TGTGCCAGCAGCTCGACAGGGCCACCCCTCCACTTT. Translation gives CASSSTGPPLHF.

This clonotype has only a few counts. This chain links TRBV12-5 with TRBJ2-2; D uncertain. Germline assignment: CDR1 LGHNT and CDR2 FRNRAP. The CDR3 runs 14 residues. Trimming took off 4 bases at V and 6 bases at J, with 12 bases between the two ends. Written as DNA, the CDR3 is TGTGCTAGTGGTTCGGTCCAGACTGCCGGGGAGCTGTTTTTT. It is translated as CASGSVQTAGELFF.

This clonotype was picked up many times. The chain is built from TRBV7-2 and TRBJ2-1, with D possibly being TRBD2 (6 bases). Trimming took 5 bases from V and 1 from J, leaving 12 bases between them. Looked up from germline, CDR1 is SGHTA and CDR2 is FQGNSA. The CDR3 is 15 amino acids. The CDR3 region is CASSERGNSYNEQFF. CDR3 coding DNA: TGTGCCAGCAGCGAACGGGGGAATTCCTACAATGAGCAGTTCTTC.

CDR3 protein: CASLNDRVSGNTIYF. DNA of the CDR3: TGTGCCAGCCTAAACGACAGGGTCTCTGGAAACACCATATATTTT. The chain recombines TRBV2 with TRBJ1-3; 7 nucleotides match TRBD1. The junction had 7 bases not matched to a gene; V was cut back by 8 bases and J by 0 bases. Germline CDR1 and CDR2: SNHLY and FYNNEI. The CDR3 covers 15 residues. The whole variable domain, filled in from reference TRBV2 and TRBJ1-3, reads EPEVTQTPSHQVTQMGQEVILRCVPISNHLYFYWYRQILGQKVEFLVSFYNNEISEKSEIFDDQFSVERPDGSNFTLKIRSTKLEDSAMYFCASLNDRVSGNTIYFGEGSWLTVV.

As to this clonotype: The junction differs from germline at one of its ends, possibly a read error. The chain couples TRBV28 to TRBJ2-7, with D perhaps TRBD1 (6 bases). CDR3 length: 12 amino acids. Germline CDR1 reads MDHEN; CDR2 reads SYDVKM. The DNA of the CDR3 is TGTACCAGCAGCCTGGGGCCGGGAAAGACAGGCTTC. It specifies CTSSLGPGKTGF.